The clone carrying this T cell receptor (beta chain) came up a few times. Its antigen is undetermined. V was shortened by 3 bases and J by 12 bases, with 6 bases between the two germline ends. Germline V CDR1 and CDR2: SNHLY, FYNNEI. CDR3 length equals 10 residues. These data originate in a study of metastatic and nonmetastatic thyroid tumors. Via MiXCR, TCRdb re-called the PCR reads. The sample records roughly 36,000 clones, 10% to 11% being singletons. Thyroid surgery had not been preceded by any treatment in any patient. Regarding the study as a whole: Significantly greater TCR beta diversity was reportedly found in malignant thyroid tumors than in benign nodules (in blood and tumor).

The material sequenced was blood. This TCR derives from a female donor with papillary thyroid cancer or a benign thyroid nodule (not recorded which). Some clones in this sample may be carry-over from other donors' samples. The V call is TRBV2, the J call TRBJ2-1; tentative D call: TRBD2 (6 bases). Here the CDR3 reads CASSERGQFF. The CDR3 DNA reads as TGTGCCAGCAGTGAGCGGGGGCAGTTCTTC.